Below are 18 T cell receptor beta chains sequenced from a single sample in a study of blood T cell repertoires in COVID-19. Only in-frame clones appear in the TCRdb table, and some are missing; sequencing was by immunoSEQ multiplex PCR. The table lists about 300,000 clones, 85% to 90% of them singletons, with about 1.7% in the top ten. Sequencing was carried out using peripheral blood. The origin of the receptors is a woman aged 25-40 years with COVID-19, enrolled during active disease.

The chain joins TRBV5-1 to TRBJ1-2, with TRBD1 as a possible D gene (6 bases). CDR1 SGHRS and CDR2 YFSETQ come from the germline V gene. V lost 3 bases, J lost 2 bases, and 17 bases lay in between. The CDR3 totals 16 residues. CDR3 region: CASSYRAGGRNYGYTF. CDR3 coding DNA: TGCGCCAGCAGCTACAGGGCTGGGGGTAGAAACTATGGCTACACCTTC.

The sample holds one count of this clone. This chain links TRBV5-5 with TRBJ2-5; possibly TRBD2 for D (6 bases). The CDR3 is 15 amino acids. Germline V gives CDR1 SGHKS, CDR2 YYEKEE (reference sequence). V was cut by 0 bases and J by 5 bases, with 14 bases left in between. CDR3 bases: TGTGCCAGCAGCTTGGAGGCGGGGCCCGGGGAGACCCAGTACTTC. Its protein is CASSLEAGPGETQYF.

The chain joins TRBV6-5 to TRBJ2-1, with TRBD1 matching 9 bases. Germline CDR1 MNHEY, CDR2 SVGAGI. V gave up 6 bases and J gave up 7 bases; unmatched junction bases: 10. This CDR3 spans 15 amino acids. CDR3 in amino acids: CASSIGTGKLNEQFF. In nucleotides, the CDR3 is TGTGCCAGCAGCATAGGGACAGGGAAGTTAAATGAGCAGTTCTTC.

The chain couples TRBV9 to TRBJ2-1; D possibly corresponds to TRBD1 (7 bases). This CDR3 has 15 amino acids. With 1 base removed from V and 6 bases from J, the gap between germline ends came to 14 bases. Germline CDR1 and CDR2: SGDLS and YYNGEE. CDR3 sequence reads: CASSVRQGGINEQFF. The CDR3 DNA is TGTGCCAGCAGCGTAAGACAGGGCGGGATCAATGAGCAGTTCTTC.

This sequence joins TRBV6-6 and TRBJ1-5; 8 bases are shared with TRBD1. V dropped 6 bases and J dropped 2; count of bases not matched to a gene: 9. Germline lookup yields CDR1 MNHNY and CDR2 SVGAGI (reference sequence). CDR3 length: 16 amino acids. Here the CDR3 DNA reads TGTGCCAGCAGCAGAGCAGGGGGCGCGGGCAATCAGCCCCAGCATTTT. This sequence encodes CASSRAGGAGNQPQHF.

The genes are TRBV18 and TRBJ2-5; D is possibly TRBD1 (7 bases). Trimming left V 3 bases short and J 5 bases short, with 13 bases between. CDR3 length: 14 residues. Germline CDR1 reads KGHSH; CDR2 reads LQKENI. The CDR3 reads CASSPQGGKETQYF. The CDR3 nucleotides read TGTGCCAGCTCACCCCAGGGGGGCAAGGAGACCCAGTACTTC.

This clone was seen a single time. This chain joins TRBV27 and TRBJ1-6, with D possibly matching TRBD1 (5 bases). Between the trimmed V and J ends, which lost 3 bases and 4 bases, there was a span of 10 bases. The CDR3 totals 15 residues. The germline V gene has CDR1 MNHEY and CDR2 SMNVEV (reference sequence). CDR3 coding DNA: TGTGCCAGCAGTTTCGAGGGACTGTATAATTCACCCCTCCACTTT. This translates into CASSFEGLYNSPLHF.

The CDR3 nucleotides read TGCGCCAGCAGCTTGGCCGAGGGGGGGGGCACAGATACGCAGTATTTT. Translating it yields CASSLAEGGGTDTQYF. The V gene is TRBV5-1, the J gene TRBJ2-3, with D possibly matching TRBD2 (7 bases). Trimming shortened V by 0 bases and J by 1 base, and 12 bases separated the two germline ends. Germline loops: CDR1 SGHRS, CDR2 YFSETQ. This CDR3 spans 16 amino acids.

This chain connects TRBV2 to TRBJ2-5; the D gene is possibly TRBD1 (6 bases). The CDR3 has 13 amino acids. Germline CDR1 reads SNHLY; CDR2 reads FYNNEI. The V and J ends lost 7 bases and 5 bases respectively, with 14 bases between them. The CDR3 sequence is CASNTGNRETQYF. CDR3 DNA: TGTGCCAGCAATACAGGGAATAGGGAGACCCAGTACTTC.

CDR3 loop: CAKGGANTGELFF. The CDR3 DNA reads TGTGCCAAAGGGGGCGCGAACACCGGGGAGCTGTTTTTT. V and J are TRBV7-9 and TRBJ2-2; 7 bases align to TRBD1. CDR1 SEHNR and CDR2 FQNEAQ come from the germline V gene (reference sequence). Germline trimming cut 10 bases from V and 0 bases from J; bases unmatched to any gene: 2. CDR3 size: 13 residues.

The V call is TRBV4-1, the J call TRBJ1-1, with D tentatively TRBD1 (6 bases). The CDR3 loop spans 14 amino acids. Germline V lookup: CDR1 MGHRA, CDR2 YSYEKL. The V end lost 2 bases, the J end lost 7 bases, and 14 bases lay between the germline ends. The CDR3 protein is CASSQHRVKSEAFF. The DNA of the CDR3 is TGCGCCAGCAGCCAACACAGGGTGAAGAGTGAAGCTTTCTTT.

The chain is built from TRBV4-3 and TRBJ2-3; 11 nucleotides agree with TRBD2. J was trimmed by 3 bases and V by 3 bases; bases with no gene match: 8. CDR3 length: 17 residues. Germline lookup yields CDR1 LGHNA and CDR2 YSLEER. The CDR3, as DNA: TGCGCCAGCAGCCAGGAAATAGCGGGGGGGCGAACAGATACGCAGTATTTT. It translates to CASSQEIAGGRTDTQYF.

This chain links TRBV7-3 with TRBJ2-7; D gene ambiguous. Trimming removed 2 bases at V and 6 bases at J, with 14 bases between. Germline CDR1 reads SGHTA; CDR2 reads FQGTGA. There are 14 residues in the CDR3. Here the CDR3 reads CASSLLLSFFEQYF. CDR3 nucleotide sequence: TGTGCCAGCAGCTTACTACTGTCTTTTTTCGAGCAGTACTTC.

This chain joins TRBV3-1 (or the pseudogene TRBV3-2) and TRBJ2-2; 9 nucleotides agree with TRBD1. V lost 4 bases to trimming and J lost 8 bases; unmatched junction nucleotides: 11. The CDR3 is 16 amino acids. Germline CDR1 is LGHDT and CDR2 is YNNKEL (reference sequence). The CDR3 region is CASSPPGQGKVGELFF. CDR3 bases: TGTGCCAGCAGCCCCCCGGGACAGGGAAAGGTGGGGGAGCTGTTTTTT.

As DNA, the CDR3 is TGTGCCAGCAGCCAAGATTGGGGAGCGGCCCGAGGTACTGAAGCTTTCTTT. It is translated as CASSQDWGAARGTEAFF. This sequence joins TRBV14 and TRBJ1-1, with D uncertain. Germline assignment: CDR1 SGHDN and CDR2 FVKESK. The V end lost 0 bases, the J end lost 5 bases, and 19 bases lay between the germline ends. This CDR3 is 17 amino acids long.

The rearrangement links TRBV4-1 to TRBJ2-7, with 11 nucleotides matching TRBD1. Per the germline V gene, CDR1 is MGHRA and CDR2 is YSYEKL. This CDR3 spans 16 amino acids. The V and J ends lost 3 bases and 4 bases, in that order; junction bases with no gene match: 8. CDR3 sequence reads: CASSQVTRDRGYEQYF. CDR3 coding DNA: TGCGCCAGCAGCCAGGTTACGCGGGACAGGGGGTACGAGCAGTACTTC.

The chain has TRBV5-1 and TRBJ2-5; 8 bases map to TRBD2. The CDR3 has 16 amino acids. Germline V gene data show CDR1 as SGHRS and CDR2 as YFSETQ. V was clipped by 0 bases and J by 1 base; unmatched bases: 5. The CDR3 DNA follows: TGCGCCAGCAGCTTGGGGAATAGCGGGGTCCAAGAGACCCAGTACTTC. It codes for CASSLGNSGVQETQYF.

The chain carries TRBV7-9 and TRBJ2-4, with a possible D match to TRBD1 (5 bases). This CDR3 has 18 amino acids. The V end lost 1 base, the J end lost 3 bases, and 19 bases lay between the germline ends. Germline-derived CDR1 and CDR2 are SEHNR and FQNEAQ (reference sequence). In nucleotides, the CDR3 is TGTGCCAGCAGCTTAGAGAGGTCAGGGCTCAATGTCAAAAACATTCAGTACTTC. Translated: CASSLERSGLNVKNIQYF.